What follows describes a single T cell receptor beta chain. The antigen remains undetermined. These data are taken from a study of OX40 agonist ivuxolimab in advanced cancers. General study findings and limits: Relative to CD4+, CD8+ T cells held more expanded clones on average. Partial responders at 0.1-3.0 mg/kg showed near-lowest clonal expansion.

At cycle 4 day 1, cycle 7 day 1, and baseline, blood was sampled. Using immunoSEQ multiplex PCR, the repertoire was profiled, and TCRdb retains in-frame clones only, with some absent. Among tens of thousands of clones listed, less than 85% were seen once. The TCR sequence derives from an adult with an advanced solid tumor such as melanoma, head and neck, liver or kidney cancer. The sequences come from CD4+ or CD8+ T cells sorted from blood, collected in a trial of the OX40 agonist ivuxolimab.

In nucleotides, the CDR3 is TGTGCCAGCAGTAGAACCAATGAGCAGTTCTTC. This translates into CASSRTNEQFF. The chain joins TRBV2 to TRBJ2-1; D uncertain. The V gene lost 5 bases and the J gene lost 6 bases, with 5 bases spanning the gap. The CDR3 length is 11 residues. Germline-derived CDR1 and CDR2 are SNHLY and FYNNEI.